The 18 T cell receptor beta chains below come from one sample, sequenced in a study of blood T cell repertoires in COVID-19. Using immunoSEQ multiplex PCR, the repertoire was profiled, and TCRdb retains in-frame clones only, with some absent. The sample includes approximately 440,000 clones, less than 95% of them seen just once. Sequencing used PBMCs or T cells enriched from blood (not recorded which). The receptors were gathered from a man in his late teens or twenties who had recovered from COVID-19.

Regarding this clone: The same CDR3 is also encoded by other DNA sequences in this sample. This chain links TRBV5-6 with TRBJ1-2, with D unresolved. Germline-derived CDR1 and CDR2 are SGHDT and YYEEEE. Between the trimmed V and J ends, which lost 4 bases and 5 bases, there was a span of 9 bases. This CDR3 region has 12 residues. For the CDR3, the DNA is TGTGCCAGCAGCCTCCGGGAGTATGGCTACACCTTC. Encoded protein: CASSLREYGYTF. The whole variable domain, remainder taken from reference TRBV5-6 and TRBJ1-2, is DAGVTQSPTHLIKTRGQQVTLRCSPKSGHDTVSWYQQALGQGPQFIFQYYEEEERQRGNFPDRFSGHQFPNYSSELNVNALLLGDSALYLCASSLREYGYTFGSGTRLTVV.

This rearrangement joins TRBV21-1 to TRBJ1-2; the D call in the table, TRBD1, was not verified against the DNA. TRBV21-1 is given as a pseudogene. The CDR3 sequence is 16 residues long. The CDR3 sequence: CASSILGTTVDYGYTF. The CDR3 DNA reads TGTGCCAGCAGCATCCTGGGGACAACGGTGGACTATGGCTACACCTTC.

This sequence joins TRBV7-9 and TRBJ1-2, with a weak D call TRBD1 (6 bases). Germline V gene lookup returns CDR1 SEHNR and CDR2 FQNEAQ (reference sequence). The V gene lost 0 bases and the J gene lost 4 bases, with 12 bases spanning the gap. CDR3 length: 15 residues. This CDR3 reads CASSLAGARGYGYTF. The CDR3 region has the DNA TGTGCCAGCAGCTTAGCGGGGGCGAGGGGCTATGGCTACACCTTC.

The rearrangement links TRBV19 to TRBJ1-1; D is possibly TRBD1 (5 bases). This CDR3 comprises 14 residues. V was cut by 3 bases and J by 4 bases, with 12 bases left in between. Germline assignment: CDR1 LNHDA and CDR2 SQIVND (reference sequence). The CDR3 sequence: CASSIRVGGTEAFF. The DNA for the CDR3 is TGTGCCAGTAGTATCAGGGTTGGTGGCACTGAAGCTTTCTTT.

This sequence joins TRBV5-1 and TRBJ1-2; D is ambiguous. V was cut by 0 bases and J by 1 base, with 7 bases left in between. CDR1 is SGHRS and CDR2 is YFSETQ in the germline V gene. The CDR3 has 14 amino acids. CDR3 protein: CASSLASVNYGYTF. Here the CDR3 DNA reads TGCGCCAGCAGCTTGGCTTCGGTTAACTATGGCTACACCTTC. The variable domain in full, completed from reference TRBV5-1 and TRBJ1-2, reads KAGVTQTPRYLIKTRGQQVTLSCSPISGHRSVSWYQQTPGQGLQFLFEYFSETQRNKGNFPGRFSGRQFSNSRSEMNVSTLELGDSALYLCASSLASVNYGYTFGSGTRLTVV.

This clone came up once. The chain employs TRBV3-1 (or the pseudogene TRBV3-2) and TRBJ2-2; 8 bases are a match to TRBD2. This CDR3 is built from 16 residues. V lost 4 bases to trimming and J lost 5 bases; unmatched junction nucleotides: 9. CDR1 is LGHDT and CDR2 is YNNKEL in the germline V gene (reference sequence). CDR3 sequence reads: CASSRRGGRNTGELFF. DNA for the CDR3: TGTGCCAGCAGCCGGAGAGGCGGGAGGAATACCGGGGAGCTGTTTTTT.

The V call is TRBV19, the J call TRBJ1-5; possibly TRBD1 for D (5 bases). The CDR3 is 13 amino acids. Between the trimmed V and J ends, which lost 1 base and 8 bases, there was a span of 9 bases. CDR1 and CDR2 from the germline V gene are LNHDA and SQIVND (reference sequence). The CDR3 DNA sequence: TGTGCCAGTAGTATAGCCCTCAGGGAGCCCCAGCATTTT. This sequence encodes CASSIALREPQHF.

This rearrangement joins TRBV6-4 to TRBJ1-3; D call uncertain. V lost 2 bases and J lost 0, with 8 bases in between. Germline V gene data show CDR1 as MRHNA and CDR2 as SNTAGT. This CDR3 spans 15 amino acids. In DNA, the CDR3 is TGTGCCAGCAGTGACCGTCAGTTCTCTGGAAACACCATATATTTT. Residues: CASSDRQFSGNTIYF.

The chain carries TRBV11-3 and TRBJ1-4, with D tentatively TRBD1 (6 bases). This CDR3 is 14 amino acids long. The germline gives CDR1 SGHNT, CDR2 YENEEA. V gave up 4 bases and J gave up 8 bases, with 14 bases separating them. CDR3 protein: CASSYPGTSEKLFF. The CDR3 nucleotides read TGTGCCAGCAGCTACCCCGGGACAAGCGAAAAACTGTTTTTT.

The J gene is TRBJ1-5, the V gene TRBV28; D is uncertain. Germline assignment: CDR1 MDHEN and CDR2 SYDVKM. The CDR3 loop spans 13 amino acids. Trimming pared 5 bases from V and 4 bases from J, leaving 9 bases between. The CDR3 protein is CASSTPTNQPQHF. In DNA, the CDR3 is TGTGCCAGCAGTACCCCTACGAATCAGCCCCAGCATTTT.

The chain combines TRBV3-1 (or the pseudogene TRBV3-2) with TRBJ2-1, with D possibly being TRBD2 (6 bases). Germline V gene data show CDR1 as LGHDT and CDR2 as YNNKEL (reference sequence). CDR3 length: 15 residues. Deletions cut 1 base from V and 8 bases from J, with 15 bases between. The CDR3: CASSQVAGPHDEQFF. CDR3 in DNA: TGTGCCAGCAGCCAAGTGGCGGGACCACACGATGAGCAGTTCTTC.

This clone was seen once. J is TRBJ1-6 and V is TRBV2; D perhaps matches TRBD1 (5 bases). Trimming stripped 7 bases from V and 3 bases from J, with 7 bases between. The CDR3 length is 13 residues. CDR1 is SNHLY, CDR2 FYNNEI, per germline. In DNA, the CDR3 is TGTGCCAGCACAGGGCGCTATAATTCACCCCTCCACTTT. Its translation: CASTGRYNSPLHF. The full variable domain, completed using reference TRBV2 and TRBJ1-6, is EPEVTQTPSHQVTQMGQEVILRCVPISNHLYFYWYRQILGQKVEFLVSFYNNEISEKSEIFDDQFSVERPDGSNFTLKIRSTKLEDSAMYFCASTGRYNSPLHFGNGTRLTVT.

The chain links TRBV3-1 (or the pseudogene TRBV3-2) to TRBJ2-5; D not certain. This CDR3 contains 13 residues. V lost 4 bases to trimming and J lost 2 bases, with 8 bases between them. Germline values: CDR1 LGHDT, CDR2 YNNKEL (reference sequence). CDR3 DNA sequence: TGTGCCAGCAGCCCTATAAAGCAAGAGACCCAGTACTTC. Translation: CASSPIKQETQYF.

This clone was picked up one time. The rearrangement joins TRBV2 to TRBJ1-6; TRBD1 aligns across 8 bases. Germline CDR1 SNHLY, CDR2 FYNNEI. This CDR3 spans 14 amino acids. V lost 5 bases to trimming and J lost 6 bases; unmatched junction nucleotides: 3. The CDR3 loop reads CASSFGQGNSPLHF. The CDR3 bases are TGTGCCAGCAGTTTTGGACAGGGTAATTCACCCCTCCACTTT.

V gene TRBV9 combines with J gene TRBJ2-1; D not resolved. The length of the CDR3 is 18 residues. The V end lost 0 bases, the J end lost 1 base, and 17 bases lay between the germline ends. Germline lookup yields CDR1 SGDLS and CDR2 YYNGEE. The chain's CDR3 is CASSVGPPRGASYNEQFF. CDR3 bases: TGTGCCAGCAGCGTAGGCCCCCCCCGCGGCGCATCCTACAATGAGCAGTTCTTC.

J is TRBJ1-2 and V is TRBV19, with a tentative D call TRBD1 (6 bases). This CDR3 comprises 15 residues. Trimming removed 10 bases from V and 4 bases from J, with 22 bases in between. Per the germline V gene, CDR1 is LNHDA and CDR2 is SQIVND (reference sequence). Here the CDR3 reads CAIQELAGQSYGYTF. In DNA form, the CDR3 reads TGTGCCATCCAAGAACTTGCCGGACAGAGCTATGGCTACACCTTC.

This chain joins TRBV6-5 and TRBJ1-2; 7 nucleotides align to TRBD1. The ends lost 5 bases at V and 8 bases at J; junction bases unmatched: 5. Looked up from germline, CDR1 is MNHEY and CDR2 is SVGAGI. The CDR3 covers 12 residues. CDR3 DNA: TGTGCCAGCAGTCAAAGACAGGGAGGCTACACCTTC. It encodes CASSQRQGGYTF.

The chain combines TRBV2 with TRBJ2-3, with 13 nucleotides matching TRBD2. Looked up from germline, CDR1 is SNHLY and CDR2 is FYNNEI. This CDR3 region has 17 residues. Losses at the gene ends were 6 bases for V and 1 base for J; bases not matched to a gene: 7. The CDR3 is CASRSGTSGTGTDTQYF. The CDR3 nucleotides are TGTGCCAGCAGGTCCGGGACTAGCGGGACGGGCACAGATACGCAGTATTTT.